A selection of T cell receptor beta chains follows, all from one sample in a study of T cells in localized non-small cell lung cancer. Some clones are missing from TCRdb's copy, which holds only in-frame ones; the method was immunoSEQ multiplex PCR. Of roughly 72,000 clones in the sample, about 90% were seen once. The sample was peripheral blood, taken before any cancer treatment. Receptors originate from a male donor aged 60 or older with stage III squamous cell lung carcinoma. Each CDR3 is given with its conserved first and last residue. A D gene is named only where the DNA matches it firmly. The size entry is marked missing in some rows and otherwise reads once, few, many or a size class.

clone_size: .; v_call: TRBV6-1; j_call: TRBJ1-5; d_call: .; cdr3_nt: TGTGCCAGCACCCTACAGGGCAATCAGCCCCAGCATTTT; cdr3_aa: CASTLQGNQPQHF
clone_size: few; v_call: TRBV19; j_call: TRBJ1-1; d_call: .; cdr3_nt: TGTGCCAGTACCCCTGAAGCCGGACGGCTGAACACTGAAGCTTTCTTT; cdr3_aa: CASTPEAGRLNTEAFF
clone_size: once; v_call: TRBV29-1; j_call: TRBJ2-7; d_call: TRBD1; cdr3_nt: TGCAGCGTTGGGACAGGGGGCTCCTACGAGCAGTACTTC; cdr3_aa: CSVGTGGSYEQYF
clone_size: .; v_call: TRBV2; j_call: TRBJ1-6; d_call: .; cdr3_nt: TGTGCCAGCAGTGATGGCGGGCACAGCTCCTATAATTCACCCCTCCACTTT; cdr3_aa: CASSDGGHSSYNSPLHF
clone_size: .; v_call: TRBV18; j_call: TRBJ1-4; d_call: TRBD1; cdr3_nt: TGTGCCAGCTCACCACAACAGGGGGAAAAACTGTTTTTT; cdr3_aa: CASSPQQGEKLFF
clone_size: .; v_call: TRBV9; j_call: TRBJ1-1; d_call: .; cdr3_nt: TGTGCCAGCAGCGCTTGGACGGGAATTCGGGGCACTGAAGCTTTCTTT; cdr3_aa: CASSAWTGIRGTEAFF
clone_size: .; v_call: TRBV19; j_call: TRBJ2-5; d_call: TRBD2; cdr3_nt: TGTGCCAGTGCAGGTACTAGCGGGACCCGCAAGTACTTC; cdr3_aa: CASAGTSGTRKYF
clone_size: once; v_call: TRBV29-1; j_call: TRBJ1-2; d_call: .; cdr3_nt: TGCAGCGTTGCGGGCGCAGGCCCCAACTATGGCTACACCTTC; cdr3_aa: CSVAGAGPNYGYTF
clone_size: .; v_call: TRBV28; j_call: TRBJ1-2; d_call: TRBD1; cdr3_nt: TGTGCCACTAATACCGGGACAGACTATGGCTACACCTTC; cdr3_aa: CATNTGTDYGYTF
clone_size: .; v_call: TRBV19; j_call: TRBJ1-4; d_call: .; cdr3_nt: TGTGCCAGTAGTTTCGACAGTCGAACTAATGAAAAACTGTTTTTT; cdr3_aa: CASSFDSRTNEKLFF
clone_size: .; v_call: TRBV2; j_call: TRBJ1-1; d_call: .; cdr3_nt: TGTGCCAGCGACAGTTACTTAAACACTGAAGCTTTCTTT; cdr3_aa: CASDSYLNTEAFF
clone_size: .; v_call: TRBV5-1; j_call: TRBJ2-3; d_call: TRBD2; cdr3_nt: TGCGCCAGCAGCTTGACTAGCGTGACCGCAGATACGCAGTATTTT; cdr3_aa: CASSLTSVTADTQYF
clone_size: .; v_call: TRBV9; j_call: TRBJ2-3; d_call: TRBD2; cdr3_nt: TGTGCCAGCAGCGTCCTGAGCGGGGGGGATTCAGGAGATACGCAGTATTTT; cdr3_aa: CASSVLSGGDSGDTQYF
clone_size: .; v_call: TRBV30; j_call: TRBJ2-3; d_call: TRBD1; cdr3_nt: TGTGCCTGGAGCGCCGGACAGGGGGCGGGAGATACGCAGTATTTT; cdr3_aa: CAWSAGQGAGDTQYF
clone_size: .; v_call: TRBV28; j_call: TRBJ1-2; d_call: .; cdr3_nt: TGTGCCAGCAGTTTACGGACCCCTAGGGCTGGCTACACCTTC; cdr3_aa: CASSLRTPRAGYTF
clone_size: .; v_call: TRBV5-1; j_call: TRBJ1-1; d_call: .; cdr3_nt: TGCGCCAGCAGCTTGGACGGGTGGGGGGCCCGGAGGTATACTGAAGCTTTCTTT; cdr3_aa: CASSLDGWGARRYTEAFF
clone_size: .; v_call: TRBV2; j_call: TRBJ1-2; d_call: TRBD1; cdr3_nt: TGTGCCAGCAGTGCCACGGGACAGGGCTATGGCTACACCTTC; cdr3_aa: CASSATGQGYGYTF
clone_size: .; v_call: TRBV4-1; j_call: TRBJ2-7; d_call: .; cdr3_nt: TGCGCCAGCAGCCTTAGTGGGTTGGCAGGGGCCGACGAGCAGTACTTC; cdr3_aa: CASSLSGLAGADEQYF
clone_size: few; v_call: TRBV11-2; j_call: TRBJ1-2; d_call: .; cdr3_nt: TGTGCCAGCAGCTTAGATAATCTGTCTGACTATGGCTACACCTTC; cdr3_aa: CASSLDNLSDYGYTF
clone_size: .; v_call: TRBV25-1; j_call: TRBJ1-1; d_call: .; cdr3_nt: TGTGCCAGCAGGGGCCGAGGGGGAGCTTTCTTT; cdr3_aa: CASRGRGGAFF
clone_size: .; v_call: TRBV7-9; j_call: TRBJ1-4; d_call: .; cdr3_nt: TGTGCCAGCAGCGCTCGAGTAAATGAAAAACTGTTTTTT; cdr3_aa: CASSARVNEKLFF
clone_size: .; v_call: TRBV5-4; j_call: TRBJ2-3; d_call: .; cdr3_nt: TGTGCCAGCAGCTTGCCAGCCAGCACAGATACGCAGTATTTT; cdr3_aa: CASSLPASTDTQYF
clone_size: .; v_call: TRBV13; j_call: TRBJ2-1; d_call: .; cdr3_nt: TGTGCCAGCAGCCAACTCCGGGGAGGTGAGCAGTTCTTC; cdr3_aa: CASSQLRGGEQFF
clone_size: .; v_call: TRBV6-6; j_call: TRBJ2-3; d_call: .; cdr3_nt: TGTGCCAGCATCTCTACCGTGGGGACGCAGTATTTT; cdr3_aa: CASISTVGTQYF
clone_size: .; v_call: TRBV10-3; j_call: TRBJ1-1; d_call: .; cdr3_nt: TGTGCCATCGGGGAAGGGGCGGGAGAGAGGGCTTTCTTT; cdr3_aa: CAIGEGAGERAFF
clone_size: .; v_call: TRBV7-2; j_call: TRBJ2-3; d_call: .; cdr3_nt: TGTGCCAGCAGCCCCCCGGACGGAGGGGGCATCGATACGCAGTATTTT; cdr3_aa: CASSPPDGGGIDTQYF
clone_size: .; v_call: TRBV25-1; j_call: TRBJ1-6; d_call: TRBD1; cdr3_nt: TGTGCCAGCAGTGATTCCCGGACAGGGAACATGAATTCACCCCTCCACTTT; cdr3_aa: CASSDSRTGNMNSPLHF
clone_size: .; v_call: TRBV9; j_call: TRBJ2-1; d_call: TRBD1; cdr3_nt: TGTGCCAGCAGCAGCCACGGACAGGCCCGATACAATGAGCAGTTCTTC; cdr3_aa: CASSSHGQARYNEQFF
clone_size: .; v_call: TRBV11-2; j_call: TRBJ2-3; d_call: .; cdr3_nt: TGTGCCAGCAGCTCACAGGGAGGGAAAGATACGCAGTATTTT; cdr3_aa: CASSSQGGKDTQYF
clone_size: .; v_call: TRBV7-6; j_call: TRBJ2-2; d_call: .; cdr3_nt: TGTGCCAGCAGCCCCCGAGGGGGGGGGAACACCGGGGAGCTGTTTTTT; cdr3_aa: CASSPRGGGNTGELFF
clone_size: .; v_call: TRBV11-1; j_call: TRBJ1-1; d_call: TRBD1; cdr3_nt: TGTGCCAGCAGCTTAGGGGGCGGACAGGGGAACACTGAAGCTTTCTTT; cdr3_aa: CASSLGGGQGNTEAFF
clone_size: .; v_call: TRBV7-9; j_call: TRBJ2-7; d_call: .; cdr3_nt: TGTGCCAGCAGTGTGAGCCGGACAGCCATCTCCTACGAGCAGTACTTC; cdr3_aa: CASSVSRTAISYEQYF
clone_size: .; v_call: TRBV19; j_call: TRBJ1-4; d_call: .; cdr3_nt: TGTGCCAGTACCGCAACTAATGAAAAACTGTTTTTT; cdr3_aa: CASTATNEKLFF
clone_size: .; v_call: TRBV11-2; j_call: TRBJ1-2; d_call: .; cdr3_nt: TGTGCCAGCAGCTTCGGGACATCTCTTTACTATGGCTACACCTTC; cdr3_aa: CASSFGTSLYYGYTF
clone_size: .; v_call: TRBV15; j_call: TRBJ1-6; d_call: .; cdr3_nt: TGTGCCACCAGCAGAGATGCGCGAGGGGGACCGAATTCACCCCTCCACTTT; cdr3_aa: CATSRDARGGPNSPLHF
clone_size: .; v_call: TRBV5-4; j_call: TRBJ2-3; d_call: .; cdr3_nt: TGTGCCAGCAGACCCCAGGGAGCGGGACATCGCACAGATACGCAGTATTTT; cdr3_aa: CASRPQGAGHRTDTQYF
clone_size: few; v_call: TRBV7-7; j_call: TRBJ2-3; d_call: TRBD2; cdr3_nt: TGTGCTAGCAGCGCCCGTCCGGGACTAGTCTCAGATACGCAGTATTTT; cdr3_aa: CASSARPGLVSDTQYF
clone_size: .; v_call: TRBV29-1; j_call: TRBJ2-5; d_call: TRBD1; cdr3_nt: TGCAGCGTTGAAAGGACAGGGGTTTCGCAAGAGACCCAGTACTTC; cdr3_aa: CSVERTGVSQETQYF
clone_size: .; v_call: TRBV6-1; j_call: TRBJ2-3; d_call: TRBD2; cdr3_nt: TGTGCCAGCAGTGGGTTCAGGCGGGGGGGCACAGATACGCAGTATTTT; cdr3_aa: CASSGFRRGGTDTQYF
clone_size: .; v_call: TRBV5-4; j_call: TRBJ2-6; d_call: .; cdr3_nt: TGTGCCAGCAGCTTCGAGAACTCTGGGGCCAACGTCCTGACTTTC; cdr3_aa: CASSFENSGANVLTF
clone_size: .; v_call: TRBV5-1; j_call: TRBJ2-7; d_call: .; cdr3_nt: TGCGCCAGCAGCTTGCCCGGGGCCATTGACTCCTACGAGCAGTACTTC; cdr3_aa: CASSLPGAIDSYEQYF
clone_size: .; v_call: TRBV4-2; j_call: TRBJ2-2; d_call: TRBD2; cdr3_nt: TGTGCCAGCAGCCTCGGGACTAGCGGGGGGAGGTTCACCGGGGAGCTGTTTTTT; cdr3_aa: CASSLGTSGGRFTGELFF
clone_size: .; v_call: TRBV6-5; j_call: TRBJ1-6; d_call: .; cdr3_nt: TGTGCCAGCAGTTACTTCGGGGGGAGGGATTCACCCCTCCACTTT; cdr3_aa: CASSYFGGRDSPLHF
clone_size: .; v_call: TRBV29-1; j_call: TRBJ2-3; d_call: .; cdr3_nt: TGCAGCGTCGTGGCAATAGGGAGCACAGATACGCAGTATTTT; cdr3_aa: CSVVAIGSTDTQYF
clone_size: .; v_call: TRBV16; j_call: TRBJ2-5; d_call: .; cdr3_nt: TGTGCCAGCAGCCAAAGTCGAGGGGAGACCCAGTACTTC; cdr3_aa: CASSQSRGETQYF
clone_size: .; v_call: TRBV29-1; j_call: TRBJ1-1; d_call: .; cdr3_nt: TGCAGCGCAGGGACTGAAGCTTTCTTT; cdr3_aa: CSAGTEAFF
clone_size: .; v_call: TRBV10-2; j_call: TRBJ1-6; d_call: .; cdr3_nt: TGCGCCAGCAGTGAGCTCCTAAGTTCATCCCTCCACTTT; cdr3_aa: CASSELLSSSLHF
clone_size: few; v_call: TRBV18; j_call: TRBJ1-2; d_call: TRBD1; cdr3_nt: TGTGCCAGCTCACCACGTCAAGGGGGCGCGGGCTATGGCTACACCTTC; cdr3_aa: CASSPRQGGAGYGYTF
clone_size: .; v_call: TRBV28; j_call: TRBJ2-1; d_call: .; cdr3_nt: TGTGCCAGCAGTTCAGCATTGGACGAGCAGTTCTTC; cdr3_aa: CASSSALDEQFF
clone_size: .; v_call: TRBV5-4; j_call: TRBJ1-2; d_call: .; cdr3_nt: TGTGCCAGCAGCCCCTGGGCAGGTCCAGGCTATGGCTACACCTTC; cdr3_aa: CASSPWAGPGYGYTF
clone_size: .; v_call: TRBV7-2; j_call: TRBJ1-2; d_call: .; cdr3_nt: TGTGCCAGCAGCTTACTGGGGGCTTCGGACTATGGCTACACCTTC; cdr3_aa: CASSLLGASDYGYTF
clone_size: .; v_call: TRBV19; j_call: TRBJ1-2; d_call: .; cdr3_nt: TGTGCCAGTAGTTTCGAAGGACTGCAATATGGCTACACCTTC; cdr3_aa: CASSFEGLQYGYTF
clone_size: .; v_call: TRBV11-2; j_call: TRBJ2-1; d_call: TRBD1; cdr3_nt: TGTGCCAGCAGCTTTTATAATGACAGGGTCTCCTACAATGAGCAGTTCTTC; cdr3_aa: CASSFYNDRVSYNEQFF
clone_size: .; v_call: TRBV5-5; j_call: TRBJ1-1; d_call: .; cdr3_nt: TGTGCCAGCAGCGGACTCAGGGAGGGAGGGGCTGAAGCTTTCTTT; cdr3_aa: CASSGLREGGAEAFF
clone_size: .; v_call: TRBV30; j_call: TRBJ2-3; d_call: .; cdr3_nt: TGTGCCTGGGGGGACGGTGGAAATACGCAGTATTTT; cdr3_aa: CAWGDGGNTQYF
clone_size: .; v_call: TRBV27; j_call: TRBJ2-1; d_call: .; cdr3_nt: TGTGCCAGCAGTTTCGGGGAGTTGAATTGGGGTTACAATGAGCAGTTCTTC; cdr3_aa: CASSFGELNWGYNEQFF
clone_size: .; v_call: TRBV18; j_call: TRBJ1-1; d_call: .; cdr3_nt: TGTGCCAGCTCACCAATATCGGGTGTCGAGACTGAAGCTTTCTTT; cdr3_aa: CASSPISGVETEAFF
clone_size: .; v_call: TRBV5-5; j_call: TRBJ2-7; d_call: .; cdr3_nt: TGTGCCAGCGGTCGTTTGGAGGGGGCAAACTACGAGCAGTACTTC; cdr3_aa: CASGRLEGANYEQYF
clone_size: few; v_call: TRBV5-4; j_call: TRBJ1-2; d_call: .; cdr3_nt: TGTGCCAGCAGCTTGGCAGGGAGCTATGGCTACACCTTC; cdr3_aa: CASSLAGSYGYTF
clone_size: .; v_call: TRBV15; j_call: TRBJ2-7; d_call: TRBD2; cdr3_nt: TGTGCCACCAGCAGGGCCGACGGACTAGCGGGGCCCCAAAACTCCTACGAGCAGTACTTC; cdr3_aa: CATSRADGLAGPQNSYEQYF